The TCR beta chain described here comes from a study of T cell changes during pregnancy in multiple sclerosis. V gave up 5 bases and J gave up 9 bases, with 20 bases separating them. CDR1 is SGHTA, CDR2 FQGTGA, per germline. The CDR3 sequence is 14 residues long. Clones were read by immunoSEQ multiplex PCR, and TCRdb kept only the in-frame ones, dropping some. The table includes tens of thousands of clones, around 93% detected once. The genes are TRBV7-3 and TRBJ2-7, with a weak D call TRBD2 (6 bases). This TCR was recovered from a female donor with multiple sclerosis, enrolled in a pregnancy study. Sequencing was performed on CD8+ T cells from peripheral blood mononuclear cells, taken in the second trimester of pregnancy. CDR3 DNA sequence: TGTGCCAGCAGCCCGGGCGACGGGGGTTCTGTGCAGTACTTC. Translating gives CASSPGDGGSVQYF. Full variable domain (missing parts from reference TRBV7-3 and TRBJ2-7): GAGVSQTPSNKVTEKGKYVELRCDPISGHTALYWYRQSLGQGPEFLIYFQGTGAADDSGLPNDRFFAVRPEGSVSTLKIQRTERGDSAVYLCASSPGDGGSVQYFGPGTRLTVT.